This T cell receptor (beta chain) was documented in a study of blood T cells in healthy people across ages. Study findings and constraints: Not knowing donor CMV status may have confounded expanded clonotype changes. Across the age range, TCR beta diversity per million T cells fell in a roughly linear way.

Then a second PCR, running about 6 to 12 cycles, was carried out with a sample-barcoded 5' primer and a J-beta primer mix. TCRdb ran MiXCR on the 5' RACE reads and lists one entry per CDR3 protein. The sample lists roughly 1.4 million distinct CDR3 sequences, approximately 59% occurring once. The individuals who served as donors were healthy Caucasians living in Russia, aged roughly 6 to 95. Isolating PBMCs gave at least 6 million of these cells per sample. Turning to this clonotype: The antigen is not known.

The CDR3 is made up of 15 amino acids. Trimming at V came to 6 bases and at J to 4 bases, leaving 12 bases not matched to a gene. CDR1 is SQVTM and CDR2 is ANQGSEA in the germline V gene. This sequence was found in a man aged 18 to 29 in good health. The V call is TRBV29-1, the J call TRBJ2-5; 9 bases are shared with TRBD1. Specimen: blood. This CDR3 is CSVGGQGRLTETQYF. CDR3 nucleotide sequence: TGCAGCGTCGGGGGACAGGGAAGGTTGACAGAGACCCAGTACTTC.